This note documents a single T cell receptor beta chain sequence. Germline V gene data show CDR1 as SGDLS and CDR2 as YYNGEE. This CDR3 region has 13 residues. TCR beta was sequenced from UMI-tagged 5' RACE libraries. TCRdb reprocessed the 5' RACE reads and stores each CDR3 protein as one record, lacking DNA. This sample's table has 4,500 to 5,500 distinct CDR3 sequences. These data come from a study of human CD8 memory T cell subsets. The sequenced sample consisted of CD8+ T cells from PBMCs. This chain joins TRBV9 and TRBJ1-1; the TCRdb D gene call, TRBD1, has no DNA to confirm it. The clonotype originates from a human donor in good health. The CDR3 protein is CASSPGGEPEAFF.